The sequence of this T cell receptor beta chain was determined in a study of T cells after posttransplantation cyclophosphamide. Points from the study as a whole: Donor CD8+ memory clones often dominated recipient blood repertoires at later times. Recipient CMV seropositivity and CMV reactivation strongly tracked TRB clonality. Tissue-infiltrating T cells from skin or gut overlapped little with blood T cells.

Sequenced by immunoSEQ multiplex PCR; TCRdb stores in-frame clones only, minus some. The sample consists of approximately 4,400 clones, 76% of them appearing once. Treatment was busulfan-fludarabine conditioning, a marrow graft, and cyclophosphamide on days +3 and +4. To note about this clone: The target antigen is unknown.

The sequences come from PBMCs, collected after allogeneic stem cell transplant with posttransplant cyclophosphamide. This receptor was taken from a male patient between 40 and 50 years old who received an allogeneic stem cell transplant from a related donor, was CMV-positive, and had acute and chronic GVHD. A share of the T cells may be of graft donor origin.

CDR3 bases: TGTGCCAGCAGCGCCCGAGGGGACAGGGGTTACTATGGCTACACCTTC. This translates into CASSARGDRGYYGYTF. The V and J genes are TRBV9 and TRBJ1-2, with 10 positions matching TRBD1. Germline CDR1 is SGDLS and CDR2 is YYNGEE. CDR3 size: 16 residues. J was trimmed by 3 bases and V by 3 bases; bases with no gene match: 8.